The rows below give T cell receptor beta chains drawn from one sample of a study of cytomegalovirus exposure and HLA in healthy donors. TCRdb's table, derived via immunoSEQ multiplex PCR, lists solely in-frame clones and lacks some. The data contain some 100,000 clones, approximately 74% of them singletons. The source material was PBMCs. The source of these receptors is a female donor in good health and CMV-seropositive. Each CDR3 is given with its conserved first and last residue. The order of the fields is V gene, J gene, clone size, D gene, CDR3 DNA, CDR3 protein. The D gene is left open where the match is weak. Only part of the rows carry a size: once, few, many, or a class if the clone is expanded.

TRBV29-1,TRBJ2-7,.,.,TGCAGCGTTGGTACAGGGACCTACGAGCAGTACTTC,CSVGTGTYEQYF
TRBV28,TRBJ1-4,few,.,TGTGCCAGCAATGGGGGGTCCGGTTATGCAACTAATGAAAAACTGTTTTTT,CASNGGSGYATNEKLFF
TRBV11-2,TRBJ1-1,.,.,TGTGCCAGCAGCCCCCTCCTTAGGGGGAGTAACACTGAAGCTTTCTTT,CASSPLLRGSNTEAFF
TRBV28,TRBJ2-5,few,TRBD1,TGTGCCAGCAGTTTTACGGGACAGGGGCACGAGACCCAGTACTTC,CASSFTGQGHETQYF
TRBV5-1,TRBJ1-6,.,TRBD1,TGCGCCAGCAGCAAAGGACAGGGGAGGGATTCACCCCTCCACTTT,CASSKGQGRDSPLHF
TRBV9,TRBJ1-3,.,.,TGTGCCAGCAGCGTACAGGGCGCTGGAAACACCATATATTTT,CASSVQGAGNTIYF
TRBV4-2,TRBJ1-2,few,.,TGTGCCAGCAGCCACGCAGCCCAGGCCCTATATGGCTACACCTTC,CASSHAAQALYGYTF
TRBV4-2,TRBJ1-1,.,.,TGTGCCAGCAGCCTCGGGGACTATGGGAACACTGAAGCTTTCTTT,CASSLGDYGNTEAFF
TRBV5-4,TRBJ1-2,.,TRBD1,TGTGCCAGCAGGGGGACAGGGCCTGGTGGCTACACCTTC,CASRGTGPGGYTF
TRBV9,TRBJ1-5,.,TRBD1,TGTGCCAGCAGCTTAGGGGGCACAGGCAATCAGCCCCAGCATTTT,CASSLGGTGNQPQHF
TRBV4-3,TRBJ2-7,many,.,TGCGCCAGCAGCCAAGATGGGTCAGGTATCTACGAGCAGTACTTC,CASSQDGSGIYEQYF
TRBV5-1,TRBJ2-1,.,.,TGCGCCAGCAGCTCAGCCACAGGATACAATGAGCAGTTCTTC,CASSSATGYNEQFF
TRBV7-6,TRBJ1-1,.,TRBD1,TGTGCCAGCAGCTTAGCCCCAGGGACAGGGGAAGCTTTCTTT,CASSLAPGTGEAFF
TRBV5-4,TRBJ2-7,few,.,TGTGCCAGCAGCTCGATCAACCTTACTCGCGCAGAAGAGGTCTCCTACGAGCAGTACTTC,CASSSINLTRAEEVSYEQYF
TRBV2,TRBJ2-5,.,.,TGTGCCAGCAGCGTACTAGGCCAAGAGACCCAGTACTTC,CASSVLGQETQYF
TRBV2,TRBJ2-6,.,.,TGTGCCAGCACAGGGGTCCCTAGCTCTGGGGCCAACGTCCTGACTTTC,CASTGVPSSGANVLTF
TRBV28,TRBJ1-6,.,TRBD1,TGTGCCAGCAGTAGGGACAGATCACCCCTCCACTTT,CASSRDRSPLHF
TRBV28,TRBJ1-2,.,TRBD1,TGTGCCAGCAGTGCTGTCGGGACAGATTATGGCTACACCTTC,CASSAVGTDYGYTF
TRBV5-1,TRBJ2-3,.,TRBD1,TGCGCCAGCAGCTTCGGACAGGGAACAGATACGCAGTATTTT,CASSFGQGTDTQYF